This T cell receptor beta chain was found in a study of blood T cell repertoires in COVID-19. Whole-study context: The origin of the acute and convalescent COVID-19 samples was the United States, Italy and Spain. T cells, B-cell-depleted T cells, or PBMCs provided the cDNA or gDNA that served as material.

The CDR3 is 11 amino acids. Per germline, CDR1 LNHNV and CDR2 YYDKDF (reference sequence). The V and J ends lost 9 bases and 6 bases, in that order; junction bases with no gene match: 4. Authors' processing steps: Nucleated cell number was recorded as an estimate derived from reference gene primer amplification. Clones were sequenced by immunoSEQ multiplex PCR, and TCRdb holds only the in-frame ones, with some missing. That table is the source of V, J and clone size, and D and trimming were worked out from the DNA. The sample carries around 140,000 clones, about three quarters recorded once. The sequence was obtained from a woman of 80 years or more with active or convalescent COVID-19. The chain couples TRBV15 to TRBJ1-1, with 7 positions matching TRBD1. The sequenced material came from peripheral blood. DNA for the CDR3: TGTGCCACATACAGGGGATCTGAAGCTTTCTTT. Amino acid sequence: CATYRGSEAFF.